One sample yielded the 28 T cell receptor beta chains listed below, sequenced in a study of blood T cell repertoires in COVID-19. The assay was immunoSEQ multiplex PCR, and TCRdb's table has in-frame clones only and misses some. The table includes approximately 270,000 clones, around 82% detected once. Sequences were obtained from peripheral blood. The receptor set was obtained from a person aged 70 to 80 with COVID-19, enrolled during active disease.

The genes are TRBV12-3 or TRBV12-4 and TRBJ2-7, with D unresolved. The CDR3 extends over 13 amino acids. Trimming cost V 5 bases and J 1 base, with 9 bases left between them. The CDR3 is CASSRTGSYEQYF. The CDR3 DNA reads as TGTGCCAGCAGTAGAACCGGTTCCTACGAGCAGTACTTC.

This clone was counted a single time. V is TRBV27 and J is TRBJ2-3; the match to TRBD2 covers 11 bases. CDR1 is MNHEY and CDR2 is SMNVEV in the germline V gene (reference sequence). Trimming at V came to 7 bases and at J to 2 bases, leaving 5 bases not matched to a gene. The CDR3 is 15 residues long. CDR3 nucleotides: TGTGCCAGCACCCTAGCGGGAGGCTTCACAGATACGCAGTATTTT. This sequence encodes CASTLAGGFTDTQYF.

J is TRBJ2-3 and V is TRBV18; 9 bases agree with TRBD1. Germline V gene data show CDR1 as KGHSH and CDR2 as LQKENI. Germline trimming cut 1 base from V and 6 bases from J; bases unmatched to any gene: 8. The CDR3 has 16 amino acids. The CDR3 sequence: CASSPRLGQGDDTQYF. CDR3 DNA: TGTGCCAGCTCACCACGGCTGGGACAGGGAGACGATACGCAGTATTTT.

The rearrangement links TRBV7-9 to TRBJ1-2; perhaps TRBD1 as D (6 bases). V lost 4 bases, J lost 4 bases, and 28 bases lay in between. The CDR3 is 19 amino acids. In germline, CDR1 is SEHNR, CDR2 FQNEAQ (reference sequence). Here the CDR3 reads CASSSVSGLTGHLGYGYTF. CDR3 DNA: TGTGCCAGCAGCTCCGTTTCGGGCCTTACAGGGCACCTAGGCTATGGCTACACCTTC.

The chain is built from TRBV7-9 and TRBJ2-7; tentatively, D is TRBD1 (6 bases). V lost 0 bases, J lost 1 base, and 13 bases lay in between. The CDR3 is 16 residues long. Germline V lookup: CDR1 SEHNR, CDR2 FQNEAQ (reference sequence). The CDR3 DNA reads TGTGCCAGCAGCTTAGCGGAACACAGGGATTCCTACGAGCAGTACTTC. Residues: CASSLAEHRDSYEQYF.

This clone was seen a handful of times. The chain combines TRBV2 with TRBJ1-1; 7 nucleotides align to TRBD1. After removal of 4 bases from V and 11 bases from J, the junction contained 13 bases not matched to a gene. This CDR3 spans 14 amino acids. Germline CDR1 and CDR2: SNHLY and FYNNEI. CDR3 nucleotide sequence: TGTGCCAGCAGTGGAGACAGGGTCAGCTCAGACGCTTTCTTT. As protein: CASSGDRVSSDAFF.

In its sample, this clone was seen once. For the CDR3, the DNA is TGTGCCAGCTCACCATCTTCGGGACTAGCGTATCAAGAGACCCAGTACTTC. Amino acid sequence: CASSPSSGLAYQETQYF. The chain employs TRBV18 and TRBJ2-5; 10 bases fit TRBD2. The CDR3 is 17 amino acids. V was pared by 2 bases and J by 2 bases, with 8 bases of the junction left unmatched. CDR1 and CDR2 (germline): KGHSH, LQKENI.

The chain is built from TRBV11-2 and TRBJ2-5; TRBD1 matches 11 bases. The CDR3 spans 15 residues. Germline lookup yields CDR1 SGHAT and CDR2 FQNNGV. Germline trimming cut 5 bases from V and 5 bases from J; bases unmatched to any gene: 7. The CDR3 sequence: CASSRRTGGMETQYF. DNA of the CDR3: TGTGCCAGCAGCCGCAGGACAGGGGGCATGGAGACCCAGTACTTC.

V usage is TRBV27 and J usage is TRBJ1-1, with 9 bases fitting TRBD1. The trim removed 3 bases at V and 5 bases at J, leaving 4 bases unmatched. The CDR3 length is 14 residues. Germline V gene sequence: CDR1 MNHEY, CDR2 SMNVEV (reference sequence). CDR3 sequence: CASSFGTGRTEAFF. In nucleotides, the CDR3 is TGTGCCAGCAGTTTCGGGACAGGGCGTACTGAAGCTTTCTTT.

This chain uses TRBV2 with TRBJ1-5, with a weak D call TRBD1 (6 bases). This CDR3 is 15 amino acids long. V was cut by 6 bases and J by 6 bases, with 18 bases left in between. Germline loops: CDR1 SNHLY, CDR2 FYNNEI. DNA for the CDR3: TGTGCCAGCAGCTCCGAACAGGGAGACGGTCAGCCCCAGCATTTT. Translation gives CASSSEQGDGQPQHF. Full variable domain (remainder filled in from reference TRBV2 and TRBJ1-5): EPEVTQTPSHQVTQMGQEVILRCVPISNHLYFYWYRQILGQKVEFLVSFYNNEISEKSEIFDDQFSVERPDGSNFTLKIRSTKLEDSAMYFCASSSEQGDGQPQHFGDGTRLSIL.

The V gene is TRBV6-5, the J gene TRBJ2-7, with a tentative D call TRBD1 (6 bases). The V end was cut by 6 bases, the J end by 5 bases, with 14 bases between. The CDR3 length is 13 residues. CDR1 is MNHEY and CDR2 is SVGAGI in the germline V gene. CDR3 nucleotides: TGTGCCAGCAGGCCCAACCAGGGGAACGAGCAGTACTTC. Translation: CASRPNQGNEQYF.

The rearrangement links TRBV7-2 to TRBJ2-2; D not certain. CDR1 is SGHTA and CDR2 is FQGNSA in the germline V gene. V was pared by 2 bases and J by 4 bases, with 11 bases between. This CDR3 spans 15 amino acids. The CDR3 is CASSLNLGGTGELFF. The CDR3 bases are TGTGCCAGCAGCTTAAACCTAGGCGGCACCGGGGAGCTGTTTTTT.

This chain uses TRBV7-8 with TRBJ2-2, with 9 bases fitting TRBD1. CDR3 length: 19 amino acids. CDR1 and CDR2 (germline): SGHVS, FQNEAQ. Trimming took 5 bases from V and 4 from J; bases not matched to a gene: 17. The CDR3 coding sequence is TGTGCCAGCAGCCCTATACGAACACAGGGGGCGCTTGGCACCGGGGAGCTGTTTTTT. Amino acid sequence: CASSPIRTQGALGTGELFF.

This clone was detected once. The CDR3 DNA sequence: TGTGCCAGCAGCATCCAGGGGGCTGTGGACATTCAGTACTTC. It codes for CASSIQGAVDIQYF. V usage is TRBV7-9 and J usage is TRBJ2-4; 8 nucleotides line up with TRBD1. This CDR3 is 14 amino acids long. CDR1 SEHNR and CDR2 FQNEAQ come from the germline V gene (reference sequence). The trim removed 5 bases at V and 8 bases at J, leaving 8 bases unmatched.

This rearrangement joins TRBV5-1 to TRBJ1-6, with no clear D. There are 15 residues in the CDR3. Germline values: CDR1 SGHRS, CDR2 YFSETQ. The V gene lost 4 bases and the J gene lost 4 bases, with 12 bases spanning the gap. The DNA of the CDR3 is TGCGCCAGCAGCCGCGACGGGGTTTATAATTCACCCCTCCACTTT. It is translated as CASSRDGVYNSPLHF.

This sequence joins TRBV9 and TRBJ2-6; 13 nucleotides match TRBD2. V dropped 4 bases and J dropped 0; count of bases not matched to a gene: 13. Per germline, CDR1 SGDLS and CDR2 YYNGEE. The CDR3 totals 21 residues. The CDR3 DNA is TGTGCCAGCAGCCCCGCCGGACTAGCGGGGGATATTACCTCTGGGGCCAACGTCCTGACTTTC. Translation: CASSPAGLAGDITSGANVLTF.

The rearrangement joins TRBV9 to TRBJ1-2; unclear D gene. The CDR3 has 13 amino acids. CDR1 is SGDLS, CDR2 YYNGEE, per germline. Trimming removed 3 bases from V and 7 bases from J, with 13 bases in between. The CDR3 coding sequence is TGTGCCAGCAGCGCCATGGGTTGGGCTGGCTACACCTTC. Its translation: CASSAMGWAGYTF.

Concerning this clone: This specimen includes other DNA sequences encoding the same CDR3. The V gene is TRBV27, the J gene TRBJ1-4, with 7 nucleotides matching TRBD1. J gave up 4 bases and V 4 bases, and 3 bases lay outside the gene matches. There are 14 residues in the CDR3. Germline V gene lookup returns CDR1 MNHEY and CDR2 SMNVEV (reference sequence). The CDR3 sequence: CASSSDRRNEKLFF. In nucleotides, the CDR3 is TGTGCCAGCAGTTCGGACAGGCGTAATGAAAAACTGTTTTTT.

The CDR3 loop is CSVEMDSSTHYGYTF. DNA of the CDR3: TGCAGCGTCGAAATGGACAGCTCGACCCATTATGGCTACACCTTC. The V and J genes are TRBV29-1 and TRBJ1-2; maybe TRBD1 (6 bases). The CDR3 is made up of 15 amino acids. In germline, CDR1 is SQVTM, CDR2 ANQGSEA. Deletions cut 6 bases from V and 5 bases from J, with 22 bases between.

The CDR3 region has the DNA TGTGCCAGCAGCTTCCAGGGGGGAGCCAAAAACATTCAGTACTTC. This sequence encodes CASSFQGGAKNIQYF. V and J are TRBV5-4 and TRBJ2-4, with D perhaps TRBD1 (7 bases). The CDR3 contains 15 residues. Trimming pared 2 bases from V and 0 bases from J, leaving 9 bases between. Per the germline V gene, CDR1 is SGHNT and CDR2 is YYREEE (reference sequence).

This chain connects TRBV10-3 to TRBJ1-1; D is ambiguous. V lost 7 bases to trimming and J lost 0 bases, with 15 bases between them. The CDR3 runs to 15 residues. CDR1 is ENHRY, CDR2 SYGVKD, per germline. CDR3 bases: TGTGCCATCACACCTTCCCTATTGATGAACACTGAAGCTTTCTTT. Translating gives CAITPSLLMNTEAFF.

The genes are TRBV7-2 and TRBJ1-5, with 8 nucleotides matching TRBD1. Germline V gives CDR1 SGHTA, CDR2 FQGNSA. This CDR3 region has 15 residues. The junction had 5 bases not matched to a gene; V was cut back by 5 bases and J by 2 bases. This CDR3 reads CASSQKGQGNQPQHF. The CDR3 nucleotides read TGTGCCAGCAGCCAAAAGGGACAGGGCAATCAGCCCCAGCATTTT. Complete variable domain (other parts from reference TRBV7-2 and TRBJ1-5): GAGVSQSPSNKVTEKGKDVELRCDPISGHTALYWYRQSLGQGLEFLIYFQGNSAPDKSGLPSDRFSAERTGGSVSTLTIQRTQQEDSAVYLCASSQKGQGNQPQHFGDGTRLSIL.

This rearrangement joins TRBV28 to TRBJ1-4; 10 bases line up with TRBD1. V trimming: 5 bases; J trimming: 7 bases; junction bases outside the gene matches: 4. In germline, CDR1 is MDHEN, CDR2 SYDVKM. The CDR3 totals 14 residues. This CDR3 reads CASSPTGGFEKLFF. CDR3 nucleotide sequence: TGTGCCAGCAGTCCGACAGGGGGCTTTGAAAAACTGTTTTTT.

The rearrangement joins TRBV10-3 to TRBJ2-5; a weak D match, TRBD1 (5 bases). This CDR3 is built from 15 residues. Trimming shortened V by 2 bases and J by 1 base, and 11 bases separated the two germline ends. Germline-derived CDR1 and CDR2 are ENHRY and SYGVKD. In DNA, the CDR3 is TGTGCCATCAGTGAGGGGGCAGTGACCCAAGAGACCCAGTACTTC. It translates to CAISEGAVTQETQYF.

This chain connects TRBV6-5 to TRBJ1-2; no clear D gene. The CDR3 loop spans 11 amino acids. V shed 4 bases and J shed 8 bases, with 8 bases lying between them. The V gene's germline CDR1 is MNHEY and CDR2 SVGAGI. The CDR3 here is CASSFPGGYTF. The CDR3 DNA is TGTGCCAGCAGTTTCCCGGGAGGCTACACCTTC.

This rearrangement joins TRBV5-8 to TRBJ1-1; weak D call: TRBD1 (6 bases). This CDR3 is built from 15 residues. V lost 5 bases and J 7 bases, leaving 21 bases between the germline ends. Per the germline V gene, CDR1 is SGHTS and CDR2 is YDEGEE. CDR3 amino acids: CASSPRGGGTDEAFF. The DNA of the CDR3 is TGTGCCAGCAGTCCAAGGGGGGGCGGAACCGATGAAGCTTTCTTT.

This clone was seen repeatedly, ten times or more. The V gene is TRBV28, the J gene TRBJ1-4, with 9 positions matching TRBD1. Per germline, CDR1 MDHEN and CDR2 SYDVKM. The length of the CDR3 is 16 residues. Trimming removed 3 bases from V and 4 bases from J; junction bases left unmatched: 6. The CDR3 sequence: CASSFPGTGLNEKLFF. CDR3 sequence (DNA): TGTGCCAGCAGTTTCCCCGGGACAGGGCTTAATGAAAAACTGTTTTTT.

The chain carries TRBV2 and TRBJ1-2, with D tentatively TRBD1 (6 bases). V lost 7 bases to trimming and J lost 2 bases, with 11 bases between them. This CDR3 has 13 amino acids. Per the germline V gene, CDR1 is SNHLY and CDR2 is FYNNEI. CDR3 coding DNA: TGTGCCAGCATTAGGGACATGAACTATGGCTACACCTTC. Translated, it gives CASIRDMNYGYTF.